Below, 16 T cell receptor beta chains from the same sample are listed, as sequenced in a study of blood T cell repertoires in COVID-19. Repertoires were generated with immunoSEQ multiplex PCR, while TCRdb's copy carries only in-frame clones and drops some. Among more than 250,000 clones, roughly 85% were seen once, and the ten largest hold roughly 2%. Source material: PBMCs or T cells enriched from blood (not recorded which). These receptors were obtained from a man aged 25-45 years who had recovered from COVID-19.

The rearrangement joins TRBV7-9 to TRBJ2-1; 9 nucleotides agree with TRBD1. This CDR3 is built from 15 residues. Germline CDR1 is SEHNR and CDR2 is FQNEAQ (reference sequence). V lost 2 bases and J lost 10; bases outside the gene matches: 9. The CDR3 region has the DNA TGTGCCAGCAGCTTACCGGGACAGGGCGTTCGGGAGCAGTTCTTC. Translated: CASSLPGQGVREQFF. The variable domain in full, with the rest retrieved from reference TRBV7-9 and TRBJ2-1, is DTGVSQNPRHKITKRGQNVTFRCDPISEHNRLYWYRQTLGQGPEFLTYFQNEAQLEKSRLLSDRFSAERPKGSFSTLEIQRTEQGDSAMYLCASSLPGQGVREQFFGPGTRLTVL.

V usage is TRBV5-5 and J usage is TRBJ2-1; D perhaps matches TRBD1 (6 bases). Germline-derived CDR1 and CDR2 are SGHKS and YYEKEE (reference sequence). The ends were cut back, 4 bases at V and 1 base at J, with 12 bases in the middle. The CDR3 extends over 15 amino acids. This CDR3 is CASSQGPTSYNEQFF. DNA for the CDR3: TGTGCCAGCAGCCAGGGGCCGACTTCCTACAATGAGCAGTTCTTC.

The chain is built from TRBV19 and TRBJ2-7, with D perhaps matching TRBD1 (6 bases). Germline loops: CDR1 LNHDA, CDR2 SQIVND (reference sequence). Trimming stripped 5 bases from V and 2 bases from J, with 10 bases between. CDR3 size: 13 residues. CDR3: CASSGGQTYEQYF. CDR3 in DNA: TGTGCCAGTAGTGGGGGCCAAACCTACGAGCAGTACTTC.

This clone was found a few times. The chain recombines TRBV5-4 with TRBJ1-1, with D maybe TRBD1 (5 bases). The CDR3 length is 15 residues. Trimming removed 2 bases from V and 4 bases from J, with 15 bases in between. Germline CDR1 reads SGHNT; CDR2 reads YYREEE (reference sequence). CDR3 in amino acids: CASSFRRGIGTEAFF. The CDR3 DNA reads TGTGCCAGCAGCTTTCGCCGGGGGATTGGCACTGAAGCTTTCTTT.

This clone was counted between two and nine times. V gene TRBV2 combines with J gene TRBJ1-2; D is perhaps TRBD1 (5 bases). CDR1 is SNHLY and CDR2 is FYNNEI in the germline V gene. V gave up 5 bases and J gave up 6 bases, with 13 bases separating them. The CDR3 runs to 13 residues. The CDR3 DNA follows: TGTGCCAGCAGTTCCTTAGGGGAGGATGGCTACACCTTC. This codes for CASSSLGEDGYTF.

The gene calls are TRBV19 and TRBJ2-3; D uncertain. This CDR3 spans 12 amino acids. The V gene's germline CDR1 is LNHDA and CDR2 SQIVND (reference sequence). Between the trimmed V and J ends, which lost 3 bases and 4 bases, there was a span of 5 bases. CDR3 sequence: CASSIVSDTQYF. CDR3 DNA: TGTGCCAGTAGTATTGTCTCAGATACGCAGTATTTT.

The chain employs TRBV7-9 and TRBJ1-2; possibly TRBD1 for D (5 bases). CDR1 SEHNR and CDR2 FQNEAQ come from the germline V gene (reference sequence). This CDR3 has 14 amino acids. With 2 bases removed from V and 2 bases from J, the gap between germline ends came to 9 bases. The CDR3 sequence: CASSLSGRNYGYTF. The DNA for the CDR3 is TGTGCCAGCAGCTTATCAGGGCGGAACTATGGCTACACCTTC.

The V and J genes are TRBV6-5 and TRBJ2-7, with 9 nucleotides matching TRBD1. Germline lookup yields CDR1 MNHEY and CDR2 SVGAGI. The CDR3 is made up of 15 amino acids. J gave up 0 bases and V 6 bases, and 6 bases lay outside the gene matches. The CDR3 DNA is TGTGCCAGCAGACAGGACAGGGGAAGCTCCTACGAGCAGTACTTC. This gives the protein CASRQDRGSSYEQYF.

To note about this clone: The same CDR3 is also encoded by other DNA sequences in this sample. V and J are TRBV7-3 and TRBJ2-1; 7 bases are shared with TRBD1. CDR1 is SGHTA and CDR2 is FQGTGA in the germline V gene. Unmatched junction bases numbered 2, after V lost 5 bases and J lost 7 bases. The CDR3 consists of 12 residues. CDR3: CASSATGNEQFF. The CDR3 coding sequence is TGTGCCAGCAGCGCGACAGGGAATGAGCAGTTCTTC.

The chain recombines TRBV5-6 with TRBJ1-1; TRBD1 might be the D (5 bases). The CDR3 is made up of 15 amino acids. The germline V gene encodes CDR1 SGHDT and CDR2 YYEEEE. The germline V and J ends were trimmed by 3 bases and 3 bases, with 15 bases remaining between them. The CDR3 region has the DNA TGTGCCAGCAGCTCCGACAGAATTCGGGACACTGAAGCTTTCTTT. Its translation is CASSSDRIRDTEAFF.

The V and J genes are TRBV29-1 and TRBJ1-5; maybe TRBD1 (5 bases). The V and J ends lost 6 bases and 3 bases respectively, with 12 bases between them. Germline values: CDR1 SQVTM, CDR2 ANQGSEA. The CDR3 consists of 13 residues. The CDR3 DNA follows: TGCAGCGTGAGTCGGGGGGTCAATCAGCCCCAGCATTTT. This encodes CSVSRGVNQPQHF.

The chain combines TRBV11-2 with TRBJ1-1, with 8 bases lining up with TRBD1. With V trimmed by 0 bases and J by 5 bases, 5 bases remained unmatched. Germline lookup yields CDR1 SGHAT and CDR2 FQNNGV. CDR3 length equals 15 residues. The CDR3 bases are TGTGCCAGCAGCTTAGATCCAGGGGGCTGGACTGAAGCTTTCTTT. Residues: CASSLDPGGWTEAFF.

This chain joins TRBV6-2 or TRBV6-3 and TRBJ1-3; D is possibly TRBD1 (5 bases). Trimming shortened V by 2 bases and J by 2 bases, and 16 bases separated the two germline ends. Germline V gene lookup returns CDR1 MNHEY and CDR2 SVGEGT. This CDR3 has 17 amino acids. CDR3 in amino acids: CASSYDGRKGTGNTIYF. In DNA, the CDR3 is TGTGCCAGCAGTTACGACGGTCGCAAGGGGACTGGAAACACCATATATTTT.

The chain couples TRBV9 to TRBJ1-1; possibly TRBD1 for D (6 bases). Germline values: CDR1 SGDLS, CDR2 YYNGEE. V was cut by 0 bases and J by 0 bases, with 9 bases left in between. The CDR3 has 15 residues. The CDR3 region has the DNA TGTGCCAGCAGCGTAGAGAGGGACATGAACACTGAAGCTTTCTTT. Translation gives CASSVERDMNTEAFF.

This sequence joins TRBV18 and TRBJ1-2, with D perhaps matching TRBD1 (5 bases). The V end was cut by 3 bases, the J end by 4 bases, with 15 bases between. Germline CDR1 reads KGHSH; CDR2 reads LQKENI. The CDR3 is 15 residues long. CDR3 nucleotide sequence: TGTGCCAGCTCACCCCCCACCGGGGGTGTCTATGGCTACACCTTC. Amino acids: CASSPPTGGVYGYTF.

This clone was picked up a small number of times. This sequence joins TRBV5-4 and TRBJ1-1; no reliable D call. Germline V CDR1 and CDR2: SGHNT, YYREEE (reference sequence). There are 13 residues in the CDR3. Trimming removed 0 bases at V and 1 base at J, with 4 bases between. The CDR3 spells CASSLGKNTEAFF. The CDR3 DNA reads as TGTGCCAGCAGCTTGGGTAAGAACACTGAAGCTTTCTTT.